These 6 T cell receptor beta chains share one sample of origin, sequenced in a study of response to subunit inactivated influenza vaccine. TCRdb reprocessed the RT-PCR reads via MiXCR and lists one record per CDR3 protein. Of hundreds of thousands of distinct CDR3 sequences detected, about an eighth appear once; the ten largest clones hold around 13%. The sequenced sample was PBMCs from blood, obtained 40 to 50 days after vaccination. These receptors all come from a man aged 45 to 65 who received an inactivated influenza vaccine.

The chain combines TRBV7-9 with TRBJ2-7; TRBD2 matches 8 bases. The J segment lost 7 bases and the V segment lost 5 bases, leaving 16 bases of the junction unmatched. CDR3 length: 16 amino acids. The germline V gene has CDR1 SEHNR and CDR2 FQNEAQ (reference sequence). DNA for the CDR3: TGTGCCAGCAGCCCCTTGGCGGGAGGTCCGGGTCATGAGCAGTACTTC. It encodes CASSPLAGGPGHEQYF.

This clonotype was picked up many times. The chain carries TRBV7-2 and TRBJ2-1; tentative D call: TRBD2 (6 bases). Germline V gene data show CDR1 as SGHTA and CDR2 as FQGNSA. This CDR3 contains 15 residues. Trimming stripped 8 bases from V and 6 bases from J, with 20 bases between. CDR3 nucleotide sequence: TGTGCCAGCTTACTTGGGACTTCCCCGGGCAATGAGCAGTTCTTC. Protein: CASLLGTSPGNEQFF.

The chain carries TRBV28 and TRBJ2-4; D could derive from TRBD1 or TRBD2 (5 bases each). The germline CDR1 and CDR2 sequences are MDHEN and SYDVKM. V lost 6 bases and J lost 7, with 16 bases in between. This CDR3 is 14 amino acids long. CDR3 coding DNA: TGTGCCAGCAGCCCCGGGACCCGAGGGAACATTCAGTACTTC. Residues: CASSPGTRGNIQYF.

The V gene is TRBV11-2, the J gene TRBJ2-7; 9 bases match TRBD2. The CDR3 covers 17 residues. Germline V gene lookup returns CDR1 SGHAT and CDR2 FQNNGV. The junction had 7 bases not matched to a gene; V was cut back by 1 base and J by 0 bases. CDR3 sequence reads: CASSLVSSGEGSYEQYF. The CDR3 DNA reads TGTGCCAGCAGCTTAGTCTCTAGCGGGGAAGGCTCCTACGAGCAGTACTTC.

The chain recombines TRBV7-3 with TRBJ2-3; 9 bases map to TRBD2. Germline CDR1 and CDR2: SGHTA and FQGTGA. The CDR3 has 17 residues. J gave up 2 bases and V 5 bases, and 11 bases lay outside the gene matches. Written as DNA, the CDR3 is TGTGCCAGCAGCCCCGAGTCTCAGCGGGGGGCCACAGATACGCAGTATTTT. Its translation: CASSPESQRGATDTQYF.

This clonotype was recorded many times. The chain links TRBV13 to TRBJ2-1, with 7 bases matching TRBD1. This CDR3 region has 12 residues. The germline CDR1 and CDR2 sequences are PRHDT and FYEKMQ (reference sequence). V dropped 4 bases and J dropped 7; count of bases not matched to a gene: 1. CDR3 coding DNA: TGTGCCAGCAGCTCCAGGGGGAATGAGCAGTTCTTC. It specifies CASSSRGNEQFF.